Listed below are T cell receptor beta chains from one sample, sequenced in a study of Graves' ophthalmopathy and Graves' hyperthyroidism. One entry per CDR3 protein results from TCRdb running MiXCR on the multiplex PCR reads. Altogether 650,000 to 800,000 distinct CDR3 sequences are present, over 40% being singletons, with the ten largest covering 3% to 4%. The specimen sequenced was peripheral blood. Source of these receptors: an adult man with Graves' ophthalmopathy. The CDR3 runs from the conserved cysteine through the conserved F or W. A D gene is named only where the DNA matches it firmly. The size field is filled for only some rows; it gives once, few, many or a size class.

NA,TRBJ1-3,NA,TRBV25-1,TGTGCCAGCAGTGAGGGGAGCACCATATATTTT,CASSEGSTIYF
TRBD1,TRBJ1-1,few,TRBV5-1,TGCGCCAGCAGCTTCCTAGGGACAGTCAACACTGAAGCTTTCTTT,CASSFLGTVNTEAFF
NA,TRBJ2-7,many,TRBV7-9,TGTGCCAGCAGCTTAGCGGGGTTTTCCTACGAGCAGTACTTC,CASSLAGFSYEQYF
NA,TRBJ1-3,many,TRBV19,TGTGCCAGTAGGCAGGACTTCTCTGGAAACACCATATATTTT,CASRQDFSGNTIYF
NA,TRBJ1-5,NA,TRBV6-1,TGTGCCAGCATTCCCAGGGGAGGGTTTCAGCCCCAGCATTTT,CASIPRGGFQPQHF
TRBD1,TRBJ1-4,NA,TRBV6-1,TGTGCCCTACAGGGGGATGAAAAACTGTTTTTT,CALQGDEKLFF
NA,TRBJ2-2,many,TRBV7-8,TGTGCCAGCAGCTTTCGGGCGGACGGGGAGCTGTTTTTT,CASSFRADGELFF
TRBD1,TRBJ1-3,NA,TRBV25-1,TGTGCCAGCAGTGAGGACAGGACAGGAGGAAACACCATATATTTT,CASSEDRTGGNTIYF
NA,TRBJ2-1,once,TRBV25-1,TGTGCCAGCAGTGAATTCGCGGGGAGGACTCACAATGAGCAGTTCTTC,CASSEFAGRTHNEQFF
NA,TRBJ1-6,many,TRBV9,TGTGCCAGCAGCGCCTACAGTAATTCACCCCTCCACTTT,CASSAYSNSPLHF
NA,TRBJ2-7,few,TRBV10-2,TGCGCCAGCAGTGAGTCAGGGGGCGAGCAGTACTTC,CASSESGGEQYF
NA,TRBJ1-3,NA,TRBV2,TGTGCCAGCAGTGACTCTAGCACCGGGGAGAGTGAAAACACCATATATTTT,CASSDSSTGESENTIYF
TRBD1,TRBJ1-1,few,TRBV19,TGTGCCAGTACCCCCCCCCCAGGGGGCCGCACTGAAGCTTTCTTT,CASTPPPGGRTEAFF
NA,TRBJ1-2,NA,TRBV29-1,TGCAGCGTTGAAGGAAACACCGGGGATGGCTACACCTTC,CSVEGNTGDGYTF
TRBD1,TRBJ1-2,NA,TRBV4-3,TGCGCCAGCAGCCGAGCGGGACAGGGATGGGGCTACACCTTC,CASSRAGQGWGYTF
TRBD2,TRBJ2-3,NA,TRBV20-1,TGCAGTGCCAAATCGACTAGCGGGGGGCCCACAGATACGCAGTATTTT,CSAKSTSGGPTDTQYF